A single T cell receptor beta chain is shown here with its context. The CDR3 is 15 residues long. V lost 1 base to trimming and J lost 7 bases; unmatched junction nucleotides: 5. Looked up from germline, CDR1 is SEHNR and CDR2 is FQNEAQ (reference sequence). Using immunoSEQ multiplex PCR, the repertoire was profiled, and TCRdb retains in-frame clones only, with some absent. The data show about 110,000 clones, approximately 80% seen once. This sample is part of a study of blood T cell repertoires in COVID-19. The chain has TRBV7-9 and TRBJ2-1; 9 bases agree with TRBD2. The sequence derives from a woman between 65 and 79 years old with acute or convalescent COVID-19. Material for sequencing was peripheral blood. CDR3 in DNA: TGTGCCAGCAGCTTAGAGGGACTAGCTGCAAATGAGCAGTTCTTC. Its protein is CASSLEGLAANEQFF.